These 30 T cell receptor beta chains were all obtained from the same sample, sequenced in a study of blood T cell repertoires in COVID-19. Sequencing was performed with immunoSEQ multiplex PCR; in TCRdb, only in-frame clones are kept and a portion is missing. This table holds over 300,000 clones, approximately 90% found once. Sequencing was done on a sample of PBMCs or T cells enriched from blood (not recorded which). These receptors were collected from a woman aged 18-35 years who had recovered from COVID-19.

This clone has a handful of counts. The V and J genes are TRBV4-1 and TRBJ1-6; D gene ambiguous. V was shortened by 4 bases and J by 6 bases, with 13 bases between the two germline ends. Germline V gene data show CDR1 as MGHRA and CDR2 as YSYEKL. This CDR3 has 15 residues. The chain's CDR3 is CASSPLDGGNSPLHF. The CDR3 DNA reads TGCGCCAGCAGCCCCCTGGATGGCGGTAATTCACCCCTCCACTTT.

This chain joins TRBV7-2 and TRBJ1-4, with 9 bases matching TRBD1. The ends lost 2 bases at V and 6 bases at J; junction bases unmatched: 1. CDR1 SGHTA and CDR2 FQGNSA come from the germline V gene. The CDR3 covers 14 residues. CDR3 protein: CASSLTGGYEKLFF. As DNA, the CDR3 is TGTGCCAGCAGCTTAACAGGGGGCTATGAAAAACTGTTTTTT.

As to this clone: Other DNA sequences in the sample encode the same CDR3. V is TRBV3-1 (or the pseudogene TRBV3-2) and J is TRBJ1-5, with a weak D call TRBD1 (6 bases). Trimming cost V 4 bases and J 1 base, with 8 bases left between them. CDR1 is LGHDT, CDR2 YNNKEL, per germline (reference sequence). There are 14 residues in the CDR3. The CDR3 is CASSRGQSNQPQHF. Here the CDR3 DNA reads TGTGCCAGCAGCCGTGGACAGAGCAATCAGCCCCAGCATTTT.

This clone was detected only a few times. The rearrangement uses TRBV10-3 and TRBJ1-6, with 7 bases aligning to TRBD1. The germline V gene encodes CDR1 ENHRY and CDR2 SYGVKD. With V trimmed by 5 bases and J by 7 bases, 5 bases remained unmatched. The CDR3 totals 14 residues. CDR3 amino acids: CAISKTGTNSPLHF. The CDR3 DNA follows: TGTGCCATCAGTAAGACAGGGACCAATTCACCCCTCCACTTT.

This chain connects TRBV7-2 to TRBJ2-1, with 13 bases matching TRBD2. Trimming took 4 bases from V and 9 from J; bases not matched to a gene: 6. The CDR3 loop spans 15 amino acids. Germline V gives CDR1 SGHTA, CDR2 FQGNSA. The CDR3 region has the DNA TGTGCCAGCAGCTCCGGACTAGCGGGAGTCGGTGAGCAGTTCTTC. Its translation is CASSSGLAGVGEQFF. Based on the CDR3 plus reference TRBV7-2 and TRBJ2-1, the full variable domain is GAGVSQSPSNKVTEKGKDVELRCDPISGHTALYWYRQSLGQGLEFLIYFQGNSAPDKSGLPSDRFSAERTGGSVSTLTIQRTQQEDSAVYLCASSSGLAGVGEQFFGPGTRLTVL.

This rearrangement joins TRBV4-1 to TRBJ2-2; 9 nucleotides agree with TRBD2. V lost 1 base and J lost 8; bases outside the gene matches: 5. The CDR3 loop spans 15 amino acids. Looked up from germline, CDR1 is MGHRA and CDR2 is YSYEKL. CDR3 region: CASSQVASGTGELFF. As DNA, the CDR3 is TGCGCCAGCAGCCAAGTCGCTAGCGGGACGGGGGAGCTGTTTTTT.

This clone has at least ten counts. Other DNA variants within this sample encode the same CDR3. The genes are TRBV3-1 (or the pseudogene TRBV3-2) and TRBJ2-3; 10 bases map to TRBD2. Germline V lookup: CDR1 LGHDT, CDR2 YNNKEL (reference sequence). The J segment lost 0 bases and the V segment lost 4 bases, leaving 1 base of the junction unmatched. This CDR3 has 15 residues. The CDR3 loop is CASSPTSGSTDTQYF. CDR3 sequence (DNA): TGTGCCAGCAGCCCGACTAGCGGGAGCACAGATACGCAGTATTTT.

V usage is TRBV28 and J usage is TRBJ1-4, with D possibly being TRBD1 (5 bases). The CDR3 is 12 residues long. Germline V gene lookup returns CDR1 MDHEN and CDR2 SYDVKM. Trimming removed 7 bases from V and 5 bases from J, with 8 bases in between. This CDR3 reads CASKRGNEKLFF. The CDR3 DNA reads as TGTGCCAGCAAACGGGGGAATGAAAAACTGTTTTTT.

This chain links TRBV11-2 with TRBJ1-5, with D uncertain. CDR1 is SGHAT, CDR2 FQNNGV, per germline. V was cut by 5 bases and J by 4 bases, with 9 bases left in between. This CDR3 is 13 amino acids long. The CDR3 region is CASSRELNQPQHF. DNA of the CDR3: TGTGCCAGCAGCCGCGAGCTAAATCAGCCCCAGCATTTT.

This chain links TRBV5-1 with TRBJ2-5, with 8 bases lining up with TRBD1. After removal of 6 bases from V and 3 bases from J, the junction contained 10 bases not matched to a gene. Per the germline V gene, CDR1 is SGHRS and CDR2 is YFSETQ. This CDR3 comprises 15 residues. The CDR3 DNA sequence: TGCGCCAGCAAAAGCGAACCAGGGGGCGAAGAGACCCAGTACTTC. Translation gives CASKSEPGGEETQYF.

The chain recombines TRBV10-2 with TRBJ2-1; a possible D gene is TRBD2 (5 bases). The CDR3 sequence is 14 residues long. V was trimmed by 0 bases and J by 9 bases, leaving 12 bases between them. Germline CDR1 is WSHSY and CDR2 is SAAADI. The CDR3 here is CASSESGRVGEQFF. The CDR3 nucleotides read TGCGCCAGCAGTGAGTCGGGGAGAGTCGGTGAGCAGTTCTTC.

The chain has TRBV5-4 and TRBJ2-1, with 7 bases lining up with TRBD1. CDR1 is SGHNT, CDR2 YYREEE, per germline (reference sequence). V shed 0 bases, J shed 5 bases, and the junction held 2 bases outside the gene matches. The CDR3 runs to 14 residues. The CDR3 DNA follows: TGTGCCAGCAGCTTGGACAGGGGCAACAATGAGCAGTTCTTC. Residues: CASSLDRGNNEQFF.

This chain uses TRBV10-3 with TRBJ2-3, with D possibly being TRBD2 (5 bases). This CDR3 region has 12 residues. From germline, CDR1 is ENHRY and CDR2 SYGVKD. V lost 6 bases, J lost 2 bases, and 6 bases lay in between. CDR3 in amino acids: CAISGNTDTQYF. CDR3 nucleotides: TGTGCCATCAGCGGGAACACAGATACGCAGTATTTT.

The chain links TRBV6-5 to TRBJ2-1, with 8 bases identical to TRBD1. The CDR3 spans 15 residues. V lost 4 bases to trimming and J lost 4 bases; unmatched junction nucleotides: 6. The germline V gene has CDR1 MNHEY and CDR2 SVGAGI. The CDR3: CASSSTGDRYNEQFF. The CDR3 DNA sequence: TGTGCCAGCAGTTCGACAGGGGACAGATACAATGAGCAGTTCTTC.

This sequence joins TRBV5-4 and TRBJ1-1; 11 bases agree with TRBD1. Germline V gene sequence: CDR1 SGHNT, CDR2 YYREEE (reference sequence). The CDR3 covers 16 residues. V was clipped by 4 bases and J by 1 base; unmatched bases: 6. CDR3 amino acids: CASSLDRGRKNTEAFF. CDR3 DNA sequence: TGTGCCAGCAGCCTGGACAGGGGGCGGAAGAACACTGAAGCTTTCTTT. Together with reference TRBV5-4 and TRBJ1-1, the CDR3 gives the full variable domain: ETGVTQSPTHLIKTRGQQVTLRCSSQSGHNTVSWYQQALGQGPQFIFQYYREEENGRGNFPPRFSGLQFPNYSSELNVNALELDDSALYLCASSLDRGRKNTEAFFGQGTRLTVV.

The V and J genes are TRBV15 and TRBJ2-5, with D possibly TRBD2 on 6 matching bases. V lost 1 base and J 7 bases, leaving 10 bases between the germline ends. This CDR3 has 13 amino acids. The germline V gene has CDR1 LNHNV and CDR2 YYDKDF (reference sequence). The CDR3 protein is CATSRGGVGTQYF. Written as DNA, the CDR3 is TGTGCCACCAGCAGAGGGGGGGTCGGGACCCAGTACTTC.

The chain has TRBV6-4 and TRBJ1-1, with a weak D call TRBD1 (5 bases). This CDR3 is built from 13 residues. The germline gives CDR1 MRHNA, CDR2 SNTAGT. Between the trimmed V and J ends, which lost 6 bases and 0 bases, there was a span of 8 bases. The DNA of the CDR3 is TGTGCCAGCAGAGAACAGGTGAACACTGAAGCTTTCTTT. It yields the protein CASREQVNTEAFF.

The rearrangement uses TRBV27 and TRBJ2-2, with 12 positions matching TRBD2. CDR3 length: 15 amino acids. Germline CDR1 reads MNHEY; CDR2 reads SMNVEV (reference sequence). V lost 5 bases and J lost 7; bases outside the gene matches: 5. CDR3: CASSRTSGIHGELFF. Here the CDR3 DNA reads TGTGCCAGCAGTCGGACTAGCGGGATTCACGGGGAGCTGTTTTTT.

The chain combines TRBV20-1 with TRBJ2-7; D might be TRBD2 (5 bases). V shed 1 base and J shed 6 bases, with 7 bases lying between them. Germline V gene sequence: CDR1 DFQATT, CDR2 SNEGSKA (reference sequence). This CDR3 has 11 residues. In DNA, the CDR3 is TGCAGTGCTAGAGTTGCGGGCGAGCAGTACTTC. Translation: CSARVAGEQYF.

The chain has TRBV6-1 and TRBJ2-2; TRBD2 agrees at 9 bases. This CDR3 comprises 18 residues. Germline values: CDR1 MNHNS, CDR2 SASEGT. J lost 0 bases, V lost 3 bases, and 8 bases had no gene match. CDR3 residues: CASSERLAAIPNTGELFF. DNA for the CDR3: TGTGCCAGCAGTGAGAGACTAGCGGCAATACCGAACACCGGGGAGCTGTTTTTT.

V and J are TRBV5-1 and TRBJ1-6, with D possibly TRBD1 on 6 matching bases. The CDR3 sequence is 14 residues long. The germline CDR1 and CDR2 sequences are SGHRS and YFSETQ. V lost 4 bases and J lost 5, with 10 bases in between. CDR3 nucleotides: TGCGCCAGCAGCCCAGGGGACCATAATTCACCCCTCCACTTT. Residues: CASSPGDHNSPLHF.

The chain employs TRBV10-3 and TRBJ1-6, with a possible D match to TRBD1 (6 bases). This CDR3 region has 14 residues. The V end was cut by 5 bases, the J end by 5 bases, with 10 bases between. Germline V gene lookup returns CDR1 ENHRY and CDR2 SYGVKD. The CDR3 here is CAISLGGNNSPLHF. CDR3 in DNA: TGTGCCATCAGTTTAGGGGGAAATAATTCACCCCTCCACTTT.

This chain uses TRBV15 with TRBJ1-2, with a weak D call TRBD1 (6 bases). CDR1 and CDR2 from the germline V gene are LNHNV and YYDKDF (reference sequence). The CDR3 is made up of 15 amino acids. The V end lost 4 bases, the J end lost 4 bases, and 16 bases lay between the germline ends. In DNA, the CDR3 is TGTGCCACCAGCAATTATCCGACAGGCTTCTATGGCTACACCTTC. As protein: CATSNYPTGFYGYTF.

The count of this clone is one. The chain couples TRBV19 to TRBJ2-7; TRBD1 matches at 10 bases. The CDR3 length is 15 residues. Germline V gives CDR1 LNHDA, CDR2 SQIVND (reference sequence). The J segment lost 4 bases and the V segment lost 6 bases, leaving 9 bases of the junction unmatched. Here the CDR3 reads CASSLGTGEGYEQYF. The CDR3 coding sequence is TGTGCCAGTAGCCTTGGGACAGGGGAAGGATACGAGCAGTACTTC.

The chain employs TRBV28 and TRBJ2-7, with TRBD2 identical over 9 bases. CDR1 is MDHEN and CDR2 is SYDVKM in the germline V gene. The CDR3 runs 18 residues. Trimming took 7 bases from V and 0 from J; bases not matched to a gene: 16. This chain's CDR3 is CASTGAGDSGGPSYEQYF. The CDR3 DNA reads TGTGCCAGCACTGGGGCAGGCGATAGCGGGGGACCCTCCTACGAGCAGTACTTC. The full variable domain, completed using reference TRBV28 and TRBJ2-7, is DVKVTQSSRYLVKRTGEKVFLECVQDMDHENMFWYRQDPGLGLRLIYFSYDVKMKEKGDIPEGYSVSREKKERFSLILESASTNQTSMYLCASTGAGDSGGPSYEQYFGPGTRLTVT.

The V call is TRBV5-1, the J call TRBJ2-3, with D possibly matching TRBD1 (6 bases). The CDR3 contains 17 residues. Trimming removed 2 bases at V and 2 bases at J, with 18 bases between. CDR1 is SGHRS and CDR2 is YFSETQ in the germline V gene. The CDR3 DNA reads as TGCGCCAGCAGCTTAGGGGTGGGCTCAGGGGCCACAGATACGCAGTATTTT. It translates to CASSLGVGSGATDTQYF.

The V and J genes are TRBV3-1 (or the pseudogene TRBV3-2) and TRBJ2-1, with D possibly TRBD2 on 5 matching bases. Germline CDR1 and CDR2: LGHDT and YNNKEL (reference sequence). CDR3 length: 16 amino acids. Trimming removed 2 bases from V and 6 bases from J, with 17 bases in between. The CDR3 is CASSQQAAMVGNEQFF. CDR3 nucleotide sequence: TGTGCCAGCAGCCAACAAGCGGCGATGGTAGGCAATGAGCAGTTCTTC.

This sequence joins TRBV19 and TRBJ1-5; perhaps TRBD1 as D (5 bases). Per the germline V gene, CDR1 is LNHDA and CDR2 is SQIVND (reference sequence). V gave up 1 base and J gave up 9 bases, with 13 bases separating them. This CDR3 spans 14 amino acids. The CDR3 DNA is TGTGCCAGTAGTATAGCCCAGGGCTCAGGGCCCCAGCATTTT. It translates to CASSIAQGSGPQHF.

The J gene is TRBJ2-1, the V gene TRBV7-9; TRBD2 aligns across 8 bases. V was clipped by 5 bases and J by 3 bases; unmatched bases: 12. CDR1 and CDR2 (germline): SEHNR, FQNEAQ (reference sequence). The CDR3 has 17 residues. CDR3 nucleotide sequence: TGTGCCAGCAGCGCGGTAGGGCGGGAGGCGGGCTACAATGAGCAGTTCTTC. Translating gives CASSAVGREAGYNEQFF.

The CDR3 is CASSPNTRGASYEQYF. The CDR3 coding sequence is TGTGCCAGCTCACCAAATACCAGGGGAGCCTCCTACGAGCAGTACTTC. The rearrangement joins TRBV18 to TRBJ2-7, with a tentative D call TRBD1 (6 bases). The germline CDR1 and CDR2 sequences are KGHSH and LQKENI. The CDR3 runs to 16 residues. V was trimmed by 2 bases and J by 0 bases, leaving 14 bases between them.